In its sample, the clone carrying this T cell receptor (beta chain) was seen once. Its antigen is not known. PCR amplification relied on 60 Vbeta primers (plus 13 Jbeta primers). Profiled with immunoSEQ multiplex PCR; TCRdb holds only in-frame clones, not every one. The sample includes some 270,000 clones, 80% to 95% of them seen just once. CDR1 is SEHNR and CDR2 is FQNEAQ in the germline V gene (reference sequence). Trimming removed 6 bases from V and 7 bases from J, with 12 bases in between. The CDR3 contains 13 residues. This sample was included in a study of cytomegalovirus exposure and HLA in healthy donors. Notes on the study in general: The study recorded 150 to 200 TCR beta chains that were cytomegalovirus-associated. Sequencing artifact likely explains a cluster of highly shared sequence variants.

The chain combines TRBV7-9 with TRBJ1-4; D possibly corresponds to TRBD1 (5 bases). The origin of this receptor is a girl aged 2 to 10 in good health and CMV-seronegative. Specimen: PBMCs. In DNA, the CDR3 is TGTGCCAGCAGTGGGCCAGGGCTTGAAAAACTGTTTTTT. As protein: CASSGPGLEKLFF.